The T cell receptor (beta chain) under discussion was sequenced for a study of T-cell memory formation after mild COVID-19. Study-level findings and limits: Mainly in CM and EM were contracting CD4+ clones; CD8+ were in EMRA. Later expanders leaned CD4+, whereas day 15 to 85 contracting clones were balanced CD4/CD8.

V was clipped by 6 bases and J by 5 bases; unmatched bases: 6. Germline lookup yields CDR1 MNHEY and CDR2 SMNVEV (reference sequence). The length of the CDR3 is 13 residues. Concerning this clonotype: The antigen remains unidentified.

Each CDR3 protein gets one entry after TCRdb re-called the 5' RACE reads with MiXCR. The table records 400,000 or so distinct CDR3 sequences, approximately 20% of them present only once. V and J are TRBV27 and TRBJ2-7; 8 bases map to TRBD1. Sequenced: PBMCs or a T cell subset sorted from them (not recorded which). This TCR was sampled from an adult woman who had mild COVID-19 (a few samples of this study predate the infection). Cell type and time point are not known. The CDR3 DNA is TGTGCCAGCAGCGAGGGACAGGACAACGAGCAGTACTTC. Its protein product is CASSEGQDNEQYF.